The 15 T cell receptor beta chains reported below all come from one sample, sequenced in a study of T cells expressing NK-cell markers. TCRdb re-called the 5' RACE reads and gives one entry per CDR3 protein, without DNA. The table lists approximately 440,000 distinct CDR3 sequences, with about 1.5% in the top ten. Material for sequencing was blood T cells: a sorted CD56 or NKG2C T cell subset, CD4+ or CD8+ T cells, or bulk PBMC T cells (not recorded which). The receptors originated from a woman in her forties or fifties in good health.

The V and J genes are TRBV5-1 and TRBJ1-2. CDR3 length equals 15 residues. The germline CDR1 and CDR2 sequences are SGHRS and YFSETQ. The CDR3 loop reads CASSLRSAAINGYTF.

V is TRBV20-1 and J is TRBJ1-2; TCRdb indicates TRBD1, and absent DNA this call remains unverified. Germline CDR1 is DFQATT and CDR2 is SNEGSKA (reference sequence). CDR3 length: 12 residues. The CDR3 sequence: CSARFRGNGYTF.

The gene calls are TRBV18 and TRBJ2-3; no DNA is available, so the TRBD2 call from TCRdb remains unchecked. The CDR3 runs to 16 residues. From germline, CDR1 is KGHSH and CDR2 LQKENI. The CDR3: CASSYNLGGGADTQYF.

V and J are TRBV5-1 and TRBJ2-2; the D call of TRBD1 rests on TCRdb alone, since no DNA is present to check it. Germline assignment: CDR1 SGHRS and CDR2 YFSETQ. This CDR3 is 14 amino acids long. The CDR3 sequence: CASSESQGTGELFF.

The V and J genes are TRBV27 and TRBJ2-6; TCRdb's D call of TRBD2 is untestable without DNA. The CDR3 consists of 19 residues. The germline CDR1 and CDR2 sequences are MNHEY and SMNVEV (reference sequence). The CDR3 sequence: CASSSPRGTKSSGANVLTF.

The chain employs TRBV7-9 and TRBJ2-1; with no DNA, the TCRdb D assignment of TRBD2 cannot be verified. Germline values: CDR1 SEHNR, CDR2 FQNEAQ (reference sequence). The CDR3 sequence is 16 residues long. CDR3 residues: CASSSGGREVYNEQFF.

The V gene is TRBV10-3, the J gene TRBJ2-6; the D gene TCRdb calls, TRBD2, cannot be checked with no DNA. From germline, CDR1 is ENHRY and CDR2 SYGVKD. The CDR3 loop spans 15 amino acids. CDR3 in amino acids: CAAGSGGSGANVLTF.

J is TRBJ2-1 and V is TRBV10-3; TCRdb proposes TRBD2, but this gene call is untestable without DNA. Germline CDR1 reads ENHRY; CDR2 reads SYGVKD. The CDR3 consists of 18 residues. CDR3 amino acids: CAISESMVLAGERGEQFF.

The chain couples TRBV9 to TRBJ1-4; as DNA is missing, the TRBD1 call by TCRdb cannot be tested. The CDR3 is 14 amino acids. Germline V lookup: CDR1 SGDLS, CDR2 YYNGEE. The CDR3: CASSVRASNEKLFF.

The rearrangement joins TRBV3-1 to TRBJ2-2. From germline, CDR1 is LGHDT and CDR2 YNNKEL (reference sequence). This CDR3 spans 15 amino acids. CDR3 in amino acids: CASSQAATNTGELFF.

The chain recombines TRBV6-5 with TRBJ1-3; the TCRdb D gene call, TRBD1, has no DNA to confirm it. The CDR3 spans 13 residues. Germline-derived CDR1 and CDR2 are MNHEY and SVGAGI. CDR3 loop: CASSNWGDGTIYF.

CDR3 in amino acids: CAISGNRLSYNSPLHF. The chain is built from TRBV10-3 and TRBJ1-6. The CDR3 contains 16 residues. Per the germline V gene, CDR1 is ENHRY and CDR2 is SYGVKD.

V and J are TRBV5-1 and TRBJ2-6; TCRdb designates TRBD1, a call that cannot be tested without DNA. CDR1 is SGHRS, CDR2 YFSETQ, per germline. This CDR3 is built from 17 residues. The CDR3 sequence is CASSLDPVGSGANVLTF.

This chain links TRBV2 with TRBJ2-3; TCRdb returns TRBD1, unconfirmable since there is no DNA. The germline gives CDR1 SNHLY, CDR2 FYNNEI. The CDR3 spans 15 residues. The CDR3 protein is CASAPVLPAGDTQYF.

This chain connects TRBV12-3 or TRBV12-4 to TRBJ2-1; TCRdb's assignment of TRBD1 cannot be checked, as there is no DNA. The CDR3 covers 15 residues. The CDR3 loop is CASSSRRQVNNEQFF.